This T cell receptor (beta chain) was retrieved from a study of identical twins. It was template switching that added a universal primer site, and there were unique molecular identifiers on the cDNA. TCRdb analysed the 5' RACE reads with MiXCR anew, one entry per CDR3 protein. The data hold about 890,000 distinct CDR3 sequences, with about 12% observed a single time. The CDR3 length is 13 residues. CDR1 is ENHRY and CDR2 is SYGVKD in the germline V gene. This clonotype was counted between two and nine times. As yet, its antigen is unknown. The junction shows a germline mismatch at one end, possibly a read error. Whole-study findings and limits: Invariant MAIT and iNKT cells could partly confound zero-insertion analyses. Cord blood's abundant beta clonotypes had fewer insertions, unlike memory repertoires.

The same specimen was also included in a second study, on yellow fever vaccine responses in identical twins.

Sequenced material: PBMCs. The TCR was taken from a woman aged 18-35 years in good health. The rearrangement links TRBV10-3 to TRBJ1-2; the match to TRBD1 covers 9 bases. CDR3 protein: CAIGEDRGRGYTF. For the CDR3, the DNA is TGTGCCATCGGTGAGGACAGGGGACGTGGCTACACCTTC.